Listed below are T cell receptor beta chains from one sample, sequenced in a study of shared clonotypes between healthy human individuals. Method: immunoSEQ multiplex PCR; TCRdb's copy keeps in-frame clones and lacks some. The sample holds about 2.1 million clones, 90% to 95% seen once. Material for sequencing was naive CD8+ T cells from PBMCs. The origin of the receptors is a man between 18 and 29 years old in good health. Some clones in this sample may be carry-over from other donors' samples. Each CDR3 is given with its conserved first and last residue. Each record gives: D gene, V gene, CDR3 protein. A D gene is named only where the DNA matches it firmly.

D gene: TRBD1
V gene: TRBV7-9
CDR3 protein: CASSQPPLDRGPGGAFF

D gene: TRBD1
V gene: TRBV27
CDR3 protein: CASSRRGTGPPGNTIYF

D gene: NA
V gene: TRBV28
CDR3 protein: CASSWPGNTGELFF

D gene: NA
V gene: TRBV27
CDR3 protein: CASSLRGSYNEQFF

D gene: NA
V gene: TRBV30
CDR3 protein: CAWSIHRVINEQYF

D gene: NA
V gene: TRBV11-2
CDR3 protein: CASSLVPNGPYEQYF

D gene: TRBD1
V gene: TRBV11-2
CDR3 protein: CASSSAGQGAGTEAFF

D gene: NA
V gene: TRBV7-7
CDR3 protein: CASSLGLAGSYEQYF

D gene: NA
V gene: TRBV9
CDR3 protein: CASSVGSSNQPQHF

D gene: NA
V gene: TRBV4-3
CDR3 protein: CASSQEGLAGSYNEQFF

D gene: TRBD1
V gene: TRBV4-3
CDR3 protein: CASSLHAGTASYEQYF

D gene: NA
V gene: TRBV2
CDR3 protein: CASSVGLGGNTIYF

D gene: TRBD1
V gene: TRBV4-1
CDR3 protein: CASSQGRDRGYEQYF

D gene: NA
V gene: TRBV6-1
CDR3 protein: CASSSYEQFF

D gene: NA
V gene: TRBV27
CDR3 protein: CASRGLRGASEAFF

D gene: TRBD1
V gene: TRBV6-4
CDR3 protein: CASSDEGQGLYSNQPQHF

D gene: TRBD2
V gene: TRBV4-2
CDR3 protein: CASNGLAGGPAQDTQYF

D gene: NA
V gene: TRBV6-1
CDR3 protein: CASSEPLYGRASYNEQFF

D gene: NA
V gene: TRBV27
CDR3 protein: CASSLPGLSAPLEQYF

D gene: NA
V gene: TRBV7-9
CDR3 protein: CASSSGTDGNEQYF

D gene: TRBD1
V gene: TRBV13
CDR3 protein: CASSAGQDNYGYTF

D gene: NA
V gene: TRBV28
CDR3 protein: CASSLTGAGTEAFF